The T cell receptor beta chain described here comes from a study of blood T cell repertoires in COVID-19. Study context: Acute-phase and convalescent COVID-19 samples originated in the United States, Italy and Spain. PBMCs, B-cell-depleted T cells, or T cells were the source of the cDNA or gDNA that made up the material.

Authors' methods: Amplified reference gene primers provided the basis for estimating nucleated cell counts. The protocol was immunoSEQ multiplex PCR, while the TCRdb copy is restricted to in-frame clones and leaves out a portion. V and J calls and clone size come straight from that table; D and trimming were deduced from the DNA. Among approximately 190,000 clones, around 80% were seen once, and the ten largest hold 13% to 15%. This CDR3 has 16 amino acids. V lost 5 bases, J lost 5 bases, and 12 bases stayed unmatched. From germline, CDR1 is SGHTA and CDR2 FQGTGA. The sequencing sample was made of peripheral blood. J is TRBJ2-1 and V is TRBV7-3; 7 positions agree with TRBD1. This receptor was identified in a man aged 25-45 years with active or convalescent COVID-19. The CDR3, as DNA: TGTGCCAGCAGCCTGACCCGGGACAGCCTGAACAATGAGCAGTTCTTC. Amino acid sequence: CASSLTRDSLNNEQFF.